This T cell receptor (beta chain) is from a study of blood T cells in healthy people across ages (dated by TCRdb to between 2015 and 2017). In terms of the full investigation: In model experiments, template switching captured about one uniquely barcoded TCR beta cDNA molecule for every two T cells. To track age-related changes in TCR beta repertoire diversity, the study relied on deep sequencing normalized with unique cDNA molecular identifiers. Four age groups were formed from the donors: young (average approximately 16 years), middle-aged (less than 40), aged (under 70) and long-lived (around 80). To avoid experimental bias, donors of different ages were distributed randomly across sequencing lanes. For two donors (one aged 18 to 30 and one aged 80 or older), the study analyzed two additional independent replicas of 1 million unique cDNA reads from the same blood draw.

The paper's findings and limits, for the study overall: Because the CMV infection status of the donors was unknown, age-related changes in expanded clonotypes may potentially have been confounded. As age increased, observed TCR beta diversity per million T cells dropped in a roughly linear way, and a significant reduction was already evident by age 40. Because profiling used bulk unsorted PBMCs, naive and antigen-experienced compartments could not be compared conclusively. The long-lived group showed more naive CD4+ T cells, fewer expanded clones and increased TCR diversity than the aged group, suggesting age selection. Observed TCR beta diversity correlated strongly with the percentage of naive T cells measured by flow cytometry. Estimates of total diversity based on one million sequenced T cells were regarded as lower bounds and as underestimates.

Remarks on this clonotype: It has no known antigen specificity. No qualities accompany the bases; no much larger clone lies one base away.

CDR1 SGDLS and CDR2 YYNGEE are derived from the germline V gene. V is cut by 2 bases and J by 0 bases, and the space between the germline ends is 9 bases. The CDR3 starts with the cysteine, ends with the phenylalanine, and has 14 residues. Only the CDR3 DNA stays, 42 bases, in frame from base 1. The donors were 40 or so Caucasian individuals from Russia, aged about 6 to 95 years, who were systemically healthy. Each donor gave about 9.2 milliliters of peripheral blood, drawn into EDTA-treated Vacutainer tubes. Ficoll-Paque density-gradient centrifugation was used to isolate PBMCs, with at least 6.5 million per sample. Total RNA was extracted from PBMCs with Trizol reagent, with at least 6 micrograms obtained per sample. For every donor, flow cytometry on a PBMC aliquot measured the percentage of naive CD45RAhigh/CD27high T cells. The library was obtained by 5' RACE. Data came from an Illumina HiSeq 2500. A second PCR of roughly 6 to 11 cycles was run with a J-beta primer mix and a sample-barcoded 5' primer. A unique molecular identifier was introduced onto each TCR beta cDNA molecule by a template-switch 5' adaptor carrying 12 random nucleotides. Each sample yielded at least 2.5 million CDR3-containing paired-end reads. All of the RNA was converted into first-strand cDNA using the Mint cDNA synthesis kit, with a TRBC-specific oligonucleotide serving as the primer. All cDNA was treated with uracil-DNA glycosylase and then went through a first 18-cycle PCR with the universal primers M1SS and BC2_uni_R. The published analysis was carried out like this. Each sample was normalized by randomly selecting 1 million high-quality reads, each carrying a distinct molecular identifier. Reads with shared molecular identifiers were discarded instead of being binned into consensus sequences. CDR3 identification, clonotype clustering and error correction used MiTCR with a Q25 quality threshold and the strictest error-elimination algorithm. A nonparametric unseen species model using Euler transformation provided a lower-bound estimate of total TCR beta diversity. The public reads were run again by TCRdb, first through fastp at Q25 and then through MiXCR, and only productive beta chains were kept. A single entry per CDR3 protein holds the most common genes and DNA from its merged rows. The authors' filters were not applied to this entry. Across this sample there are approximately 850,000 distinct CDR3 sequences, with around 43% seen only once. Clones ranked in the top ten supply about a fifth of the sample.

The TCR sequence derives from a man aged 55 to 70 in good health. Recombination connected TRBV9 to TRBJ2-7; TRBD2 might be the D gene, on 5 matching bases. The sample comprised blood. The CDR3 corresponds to CASSVSGNSYEQYF. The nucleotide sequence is TGTGCCAGCAGCGTGAGCGGAAACTCCTACGAGCAGTACTTC.